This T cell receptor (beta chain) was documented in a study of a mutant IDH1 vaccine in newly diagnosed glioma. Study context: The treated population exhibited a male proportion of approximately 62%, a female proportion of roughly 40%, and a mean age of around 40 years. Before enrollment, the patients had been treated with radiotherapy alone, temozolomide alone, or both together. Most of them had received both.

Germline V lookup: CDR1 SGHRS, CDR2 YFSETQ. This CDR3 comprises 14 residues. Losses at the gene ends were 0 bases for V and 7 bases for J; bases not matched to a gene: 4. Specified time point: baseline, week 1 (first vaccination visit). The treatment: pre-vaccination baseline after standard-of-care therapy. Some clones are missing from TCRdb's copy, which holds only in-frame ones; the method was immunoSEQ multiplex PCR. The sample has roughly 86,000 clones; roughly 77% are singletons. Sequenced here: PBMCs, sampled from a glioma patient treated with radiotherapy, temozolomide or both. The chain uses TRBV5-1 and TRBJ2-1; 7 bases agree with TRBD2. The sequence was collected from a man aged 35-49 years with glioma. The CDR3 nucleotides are TGCGCCAGCAGCTTGGAGGGGAGGGGAAATGAGCAGTTCTTC. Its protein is CASSLEGRGNEQFF.